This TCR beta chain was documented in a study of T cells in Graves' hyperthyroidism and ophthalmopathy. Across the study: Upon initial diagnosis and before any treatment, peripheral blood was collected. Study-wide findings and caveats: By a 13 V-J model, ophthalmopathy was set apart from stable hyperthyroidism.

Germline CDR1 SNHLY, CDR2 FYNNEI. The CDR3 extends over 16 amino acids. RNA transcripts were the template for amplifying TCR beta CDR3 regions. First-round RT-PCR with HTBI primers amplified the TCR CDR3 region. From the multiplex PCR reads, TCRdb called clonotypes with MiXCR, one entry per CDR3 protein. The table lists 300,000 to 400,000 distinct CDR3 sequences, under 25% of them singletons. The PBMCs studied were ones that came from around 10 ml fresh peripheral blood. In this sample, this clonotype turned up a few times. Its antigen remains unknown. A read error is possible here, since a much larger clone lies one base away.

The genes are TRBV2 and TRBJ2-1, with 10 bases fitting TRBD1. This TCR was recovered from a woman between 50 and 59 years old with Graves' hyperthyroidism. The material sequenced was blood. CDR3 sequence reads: CASRGTGEGSYDEQFF. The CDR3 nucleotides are TGTGCCAGCAGGGGGACAGGGGAAGGCTCCTACGATGAGCAGTTCTTC.